This TCR beta chain was sequenced in a study of T cell responses to AZD1222 COVID-19 vaccine. The data were produced by immunoSEQ multiplex PCR, yet TCRdb's version contains in-frame clones alone and is incomplete. The sample holds 95,000 to 100,000 clones, 88% seen once. With regard to this clone: Its cognate antigen is unknown.

Findings of the study overall: The donor cohort was predominantly white British with a female majority, and clonal diversity may have been underestimated. Repertoires were obtained only post-peak T cell response.

The CDR3 totals 16 residues. Trimming took 0 bases from V and 1 from J; bases not matched to a gene: 4. Germline V gene lookup returns CDR1 SGHKS and CDR2 YYEKEE (reference sequence). J is TRBJ2-4 and V is TRBV5-5; TRBD2 agrees at 7 bases. This receptor was taken from an adult who received the AZD1222 COVID-19 vaccine. The sequencing here drew on peripheral blood, taken 28 days after the second AZD1222 dose. DNA for the CDR3: TGTGCCAGCAGCTTGGTGGCCGGGGGGGCCAAAAACATTCAGTACTTC. Its translation is CASSLVAGGAKNIQYF.